These 8 T cell receptor beta chains were sequenced from one sample in a study of cytomegalovirus exposure and HLA in healthy donors (dated by TCRdb to the late 2010s). Libraries were constructed by the immunoSEQ multiplex PCR assay. A mixture of 60 forward primers for TCR Vbeta segments and 13 reverse primers for TCR Jbeta segments was used in the multiplex PCR. The table comes from immuneACCESS by way of TCRdb, which keeps in-frame sequences with V and J called. Part of the clones is missing from these tables; in studies checked, under half for an unresolved V gene and the rest for unknown reasons. This sample holds some 130,000 clones; approximately 80% were observed only once. The ten largest clones take up roughly 2% of the sample. Sequenced input: PBMCs. The receptors here all came from a man aged 25 to 40 in good health and CMV-seronegative.

This CDR3 is CASRTRQGYQETQYF. The CDR3 nucleotides are TGTGCCAGCAGGACCCGACAGGGTTACCAAGAGACCCAGTACTTC. The J gene is TRBJ2-5, the V gene TRBV6-1; 7 bases line up with TRBD1. Germline lookup yields CDR1 MNHNS and CDR2 SASEGT. The CDR3 has 15 amino acids. The V gene end was trimmed by 6 bases and the J gene end by 0 bases; junction bases not matched to a gene: 7.

The V call is TRBV11-2, the J call TRBJ1-5; TRBD1 agrees at 9 bases. Germline V lookup: CDR1 SGHAT, CDR2 FQNNGV. Trimming took 1 base from V and 3 from J; bases not matched to a gene: 7. This CDR3 comprises 17 residues. The CDR3 loop is CASSLGVRDRDNQPQHF. The CDR3 nucleotides read TGTGCCAGCAGCTTAGGTGTACGGGACAGGGACAATCAGCCCCAGCATTTT.

This clone was seen just once. This chain joins TRBV6-5 and TRBJ2-3, with a possible D match to TRBD2 (6 bases). Germline CDR1 MNHEY, CDR2 SVGAGI. CDR3 size: 16 residues. The V end was cut by 2 bases, the J end by 7 bases, with 19 bases between. CDR3 residues: CASSYVLAGLLNTQYF. The DNA of the CDR3 is TGTGCCAGCAGTTACGTACTAGCTGGTCTCTTGAATACGCAGTATTTT.

In this sample, this clone turned up a few times. In DNA, the CDR3 is TGTGCCAGCAGTTTTTATCAGGGAGGCACCGGGGAGCTGTTTTTT. Translation: CASSFYQGGTGELFF. The V call is TRBV27, the J call TRBJ2-2, with D possibly TRBD2 on 6 matching bases. Per germline, CDR1 MNHEY and CDR2 SMNVEV (reference sequence). Trimming removed 3 bases at V and 4 bases at J, with 12 bases between. This CDR3 comprises 15 residues.

This clone appeared a few times. V and J are TRBV2 and TRBJ1-3; 7 bases match TRBD1. The CDR3 spans 16 residues. With 9 bases clipped from V and 2 bases from J, the junction kept 13 bases outside the gene matches. CDR1 SNHLY and CDR2 FYNNEI come from the germline V gene. CDR3 residues: CARGGETTRAGNTIYF. CDR3 coding DNA: TGTGCCAGAGGGGGCGAAACGACAAGGGCTGGAAACACCATATATTTT.

The V call is TRBV28, the J call TRBJ1-1; D not resolved. The CDR3 sequence is 12 residues long. Trimming took off 4 bases at V and 8 bases at J, with 11 bases between the two ends. Germline V gene data show CDR1 as MDHEN and CDR2 as SYDVKM. CDR3 nucleotide sequence: TGTGCCAGCAGTTCTCGGGGTTGGGAAGCTTTCTTT. Translated: CASSSRGWEAFF.

The chain carries TRBV9 and TRBJ2-1; D uncertain. V was trimmed by 3 bases and J by 0 bases, leaving 10 bases between them. CDR1 is SGDLS and CDR2 is YYNGEE in the germline V gene. The CDR3 contains 15 residues. The chain's CDR3 is CASSALRSSYNEQFF. The CDR3 region has the DNA TGTGCCAGCAGCGCCCTGAGGAGCTCCTACAATGAGCAGTTCTTC.

This clone has more than one count but fewer than ten. The J gene is TRBJ2-7, the V gene TRBV4-2; 7 nucleotides line up with TRBD1. With 0 bases clipped from V and 6 bases from J, the junction kept 11 bases outside the gene matches. This CDR3 is built from 16 residues. Germline V lookup: CDR1 LGHNA, CDR2 YNFKEQ. CDR3 amino acids: CASSQDLGRGSSEQYF. The CDR3 DNA follows: TGTGCCAGCAGCCAAGATCTCGGCAGGGGGAGTTCCGAGCAGTACTTC.